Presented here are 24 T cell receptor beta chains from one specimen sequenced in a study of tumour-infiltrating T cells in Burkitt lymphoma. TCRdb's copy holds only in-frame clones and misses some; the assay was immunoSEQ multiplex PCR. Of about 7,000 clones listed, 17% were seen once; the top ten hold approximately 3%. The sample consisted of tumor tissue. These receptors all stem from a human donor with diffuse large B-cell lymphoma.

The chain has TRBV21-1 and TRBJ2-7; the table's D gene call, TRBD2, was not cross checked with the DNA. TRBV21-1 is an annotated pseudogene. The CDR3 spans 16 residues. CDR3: CASSTFLVGGSYEQYF. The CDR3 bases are TGTGCCAGCAGCACCTTCCTGGTTGGGGGGTCCTACGAGCAGTACTTC.

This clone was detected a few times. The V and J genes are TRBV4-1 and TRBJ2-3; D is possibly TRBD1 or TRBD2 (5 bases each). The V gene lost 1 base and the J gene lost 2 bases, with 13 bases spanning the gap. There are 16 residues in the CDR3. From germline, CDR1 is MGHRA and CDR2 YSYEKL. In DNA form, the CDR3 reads TGCGCCAGCAGCCAAGGTTGGGACGGTGCCACAGATACGCAGTATTTT. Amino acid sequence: CASSQGWDGATDTQYF.

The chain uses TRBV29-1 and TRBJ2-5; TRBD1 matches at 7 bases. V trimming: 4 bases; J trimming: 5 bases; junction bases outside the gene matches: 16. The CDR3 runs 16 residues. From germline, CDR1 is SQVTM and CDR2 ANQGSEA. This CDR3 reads CSVAGQVNRGPETQYF. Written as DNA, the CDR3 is TGCAGCGTTGCCGGACAGGTCAACAGGGGTCCGGAGACCCAGTACTTC.

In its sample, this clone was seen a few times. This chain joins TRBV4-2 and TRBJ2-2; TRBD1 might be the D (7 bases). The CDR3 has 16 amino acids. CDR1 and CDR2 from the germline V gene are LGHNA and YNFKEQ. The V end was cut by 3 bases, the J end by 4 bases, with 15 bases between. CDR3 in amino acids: CASSHQNRGGTGELFF. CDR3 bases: TGTGCCAGCAGCCACCAAAACAGGGGAGGCACCGGGGAGCTGTTTTTT.

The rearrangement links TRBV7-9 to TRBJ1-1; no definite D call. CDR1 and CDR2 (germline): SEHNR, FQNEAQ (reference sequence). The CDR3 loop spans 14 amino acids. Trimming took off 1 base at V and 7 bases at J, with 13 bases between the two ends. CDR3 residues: CASSLVSLGFEAFF. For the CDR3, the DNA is TGTGCCAGCAGCTTAGTGTCCTTGGGTTTTGAAGCTTTCTTT.

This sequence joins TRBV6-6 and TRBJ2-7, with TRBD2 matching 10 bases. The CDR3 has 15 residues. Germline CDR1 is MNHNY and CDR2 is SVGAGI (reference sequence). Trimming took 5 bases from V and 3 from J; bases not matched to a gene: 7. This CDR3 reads CASSKGSGRLYEQYF. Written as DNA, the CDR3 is TGTGCCAGCAGTAAAGGTAGCGGGAGGCTCTACGAGCAGTACTTC.

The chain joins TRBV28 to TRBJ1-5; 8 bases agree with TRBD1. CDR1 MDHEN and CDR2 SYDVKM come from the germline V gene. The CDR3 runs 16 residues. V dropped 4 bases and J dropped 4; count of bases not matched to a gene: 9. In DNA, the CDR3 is TGTGCCAGCAGTTCGCCGGGACAGGACCCTAATCAGCCCCAGCATTTT. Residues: CASSSPGQDPNQPQHF.

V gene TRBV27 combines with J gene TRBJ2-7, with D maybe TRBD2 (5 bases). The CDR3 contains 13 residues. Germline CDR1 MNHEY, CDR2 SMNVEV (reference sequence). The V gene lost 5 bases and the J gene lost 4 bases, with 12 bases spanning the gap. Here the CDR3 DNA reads TGTGCCAGCAGTCCGATTTCGGGGTACGAGCAGTACTTC. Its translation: CASSPISGYEQYF.

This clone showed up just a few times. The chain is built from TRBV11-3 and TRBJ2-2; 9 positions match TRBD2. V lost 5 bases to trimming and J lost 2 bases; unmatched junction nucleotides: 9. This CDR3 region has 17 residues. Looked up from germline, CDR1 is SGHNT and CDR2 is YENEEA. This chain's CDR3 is CASSPVGLAGNTGELFF. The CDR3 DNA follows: TGTGCCAGCAGCCCGGTGGGGCTAGCGGGAAACACCGGGGAGCTGTTTTTT.

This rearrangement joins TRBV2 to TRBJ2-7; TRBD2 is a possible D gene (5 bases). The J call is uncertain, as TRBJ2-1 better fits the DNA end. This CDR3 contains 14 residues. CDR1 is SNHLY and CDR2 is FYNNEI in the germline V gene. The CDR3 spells CASIRELSYNEQFF. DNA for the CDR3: TGTGCCAGCATTCGGGAACTATCCTACAATGAGCAGTTCTTC.

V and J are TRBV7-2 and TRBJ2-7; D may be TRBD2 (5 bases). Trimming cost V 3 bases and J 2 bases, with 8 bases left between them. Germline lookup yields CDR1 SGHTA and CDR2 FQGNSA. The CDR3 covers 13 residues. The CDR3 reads CASSFETTYEQYF. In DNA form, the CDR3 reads TGTGCCAGCAGCTTCGAGACTACCTACGAGCAGTACTTC.

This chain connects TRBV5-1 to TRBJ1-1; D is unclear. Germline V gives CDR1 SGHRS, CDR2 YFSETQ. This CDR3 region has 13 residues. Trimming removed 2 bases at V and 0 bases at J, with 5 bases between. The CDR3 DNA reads TGCGCCAGCAGCTTATACCTGAACACTGAAGCTTTCTTT. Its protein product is CASSLYLNTEAFF.

The CDR3 bases are TGTGCCAGCAGCCCCTGGGGGGGACAGGGAAGCACAGATACGCAGTATTTT. Translated: CASSPWGGQGSTDTQYF. The genes are TRBV5-6 and TRBJ2-3, with 9 bases fitting TRBD1. Germline V gives CDR1 SGHDT, CDR2 YYEEEE. This CDR3 contains 17 residues. V trimming: 4 bases; J trimming: 0 bases; junction bases outside the gene matches: 9. Full variable domain (outside the CDR3, taken from reference TRBV5-6 and TRBJ2-3): DAGVTQSPTHLIKTRGQQVTLRCSPKSGHDTVSWYQQALGQGPQFIFQYYEEEERQRGNFPDRFSGHQFPNYSSELNVNALLLGDSALYLCASSPWGGQGSTDTQYFGPGTRLTVL.

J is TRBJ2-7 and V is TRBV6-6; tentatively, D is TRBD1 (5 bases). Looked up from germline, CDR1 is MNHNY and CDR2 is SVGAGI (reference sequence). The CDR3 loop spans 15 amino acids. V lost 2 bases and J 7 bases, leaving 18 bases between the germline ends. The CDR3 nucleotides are TGTGCCAGCAGTTACCGCAGGGATGCCCCTTGGGAGCAGTACTTC. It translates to CASSYRRDAPWEQYF.

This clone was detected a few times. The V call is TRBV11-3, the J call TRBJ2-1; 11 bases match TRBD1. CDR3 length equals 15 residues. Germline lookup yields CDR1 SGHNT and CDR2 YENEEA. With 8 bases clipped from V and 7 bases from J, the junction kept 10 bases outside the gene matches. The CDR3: CASGQGTGGLNEQFF. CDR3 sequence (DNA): TGTGCCAGCGGTCAAGGGACAGGGGGTCTAAATGAGCAGTTCTTC.

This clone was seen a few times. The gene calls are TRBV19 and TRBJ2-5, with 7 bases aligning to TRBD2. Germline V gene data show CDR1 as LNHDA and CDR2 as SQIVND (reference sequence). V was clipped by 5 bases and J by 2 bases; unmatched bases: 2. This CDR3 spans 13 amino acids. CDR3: CASSFGGQETQYF. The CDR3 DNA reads TGTGCCAGTAGTTTCGGGGGGCAAGAGACCCAGTACTTC.

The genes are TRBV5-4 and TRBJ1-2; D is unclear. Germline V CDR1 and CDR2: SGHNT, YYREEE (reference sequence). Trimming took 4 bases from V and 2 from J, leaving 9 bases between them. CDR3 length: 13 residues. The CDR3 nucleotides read TGTGCCAGCAGCCCATCCCGCAACTATGGCTACACCTTC. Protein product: CASSPSRNYGYTF. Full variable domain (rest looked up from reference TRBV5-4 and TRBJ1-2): ETGVTQSPTHLIKTRGQQVTLRCSSQSGHNTVSWYQQALGQGPQFIFQYYREEENGRGNFPPRFSGLQFPNYSSELNVNALELDDSALYLCASSPSRNYGYTFGSGTRLTVV.

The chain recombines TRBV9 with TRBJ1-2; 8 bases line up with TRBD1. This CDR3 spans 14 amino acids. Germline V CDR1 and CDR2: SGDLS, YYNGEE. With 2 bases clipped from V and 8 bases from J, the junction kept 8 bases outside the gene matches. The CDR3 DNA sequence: TGTGCCAGCAGCGTCCTGGACAGGGCGTGGGGCTACACCTTC. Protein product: CASSVLDRAWGYTF.

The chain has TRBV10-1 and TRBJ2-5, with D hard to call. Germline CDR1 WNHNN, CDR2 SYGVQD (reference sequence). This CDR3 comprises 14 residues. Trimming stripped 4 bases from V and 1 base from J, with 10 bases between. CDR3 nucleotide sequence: TGCGCCAGCAGTGCTCGGGCAGGCCAAGAGACCCAGTACTTC. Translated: CASSARAGQETQYF.

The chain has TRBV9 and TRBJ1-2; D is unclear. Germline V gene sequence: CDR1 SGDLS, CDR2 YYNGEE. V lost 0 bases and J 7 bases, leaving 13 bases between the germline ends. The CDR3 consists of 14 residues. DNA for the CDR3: TGTGCCAGCAGCGTAGGGCGTAGTGGAGGTGGCTACACCTTC. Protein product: CASSVGRSGGGYTF. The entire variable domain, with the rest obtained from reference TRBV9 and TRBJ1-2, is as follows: DSGVTQTPKHLITATGQRVTLRCSPRSGDLSVYWYQQSLDQGLQFLIQYYNGEERAKGNILERFSAQQFPDLHSELNLSSLELGDSALYFCASSVGRSGGGYTFGSGTRLTVV.

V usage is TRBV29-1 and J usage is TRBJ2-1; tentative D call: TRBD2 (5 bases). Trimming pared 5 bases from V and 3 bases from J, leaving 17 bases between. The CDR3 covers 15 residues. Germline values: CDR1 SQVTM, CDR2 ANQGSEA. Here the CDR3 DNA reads TGCAGCGTTTCCTATTCGGGATTATACTACAATGAGCAGTTCTTC. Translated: CSVSYSGLYYNEQFF.

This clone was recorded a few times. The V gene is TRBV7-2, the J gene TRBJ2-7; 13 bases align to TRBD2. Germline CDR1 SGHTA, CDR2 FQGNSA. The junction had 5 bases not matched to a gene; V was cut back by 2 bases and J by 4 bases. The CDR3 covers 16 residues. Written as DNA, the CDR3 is TGTGCCAGCAGCTTAACGGGACTAGCGGGAAAGTACGAGCAGTACTTC. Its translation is CASSLTGLAGKYEQYF.

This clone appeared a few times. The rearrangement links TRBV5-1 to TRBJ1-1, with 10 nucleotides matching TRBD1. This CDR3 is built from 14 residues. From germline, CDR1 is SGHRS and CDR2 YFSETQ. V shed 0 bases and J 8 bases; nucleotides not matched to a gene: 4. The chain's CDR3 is CASSLGQGAGEAFF. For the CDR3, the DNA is TGCGCCAGCAGCTTGGGACAGGGGGCAGGAGAAGCTTTCTTT.

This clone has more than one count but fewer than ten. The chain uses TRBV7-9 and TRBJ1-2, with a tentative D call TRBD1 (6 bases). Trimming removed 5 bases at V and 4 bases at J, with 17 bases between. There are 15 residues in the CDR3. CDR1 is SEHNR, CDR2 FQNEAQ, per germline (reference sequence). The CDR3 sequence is CASSPGGGQSYGYTF. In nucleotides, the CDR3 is TGTGCCAGCAGCCCCGGGGGTGGACAGTCCTATGGCTACACCTTC.